Shown below are 2 T cell receptor beta chains from a single sample sequenced in a study of cytomegalovirus exposure and HLA in healthy donors. PCR used 60 Vbeta primers and 13 Jbeta primers. Libraries were prepared by immunoSEQ multiplex PCR; TCRdb keeps only in-frame clonotypes and omits some of them. Of tens of thousands of clones listed, more than 80% are singletons. Sample: PBMCs. Receptors were obtained from a young woman in good health and CMV-seronegative.

The CDR3 reads CASSLQGYEQYF. The DNA of the CDR3 is TGTGCCAGCAGCCTCCAGGGTTACGAGCAGTACTTC. V and J are TRBV11-2 and TRBJ2-7, with D maybe TRBD1 (5 bases). CDR3 size: 12 residues. The ends were cut back, 5 bases at V and 4 bases at J, with 9 bases in the middle. Germline CDR1 reads SGHAT; CDR2 reads FQNNGV.

Points on this clone: Other nucleotide sequences in the sample specify the same CDR3. The rearrangement joins TRBV19 to TRBJ2-4, with D maybe TRBD2 (6 bases). The CDR3 length is 15 residues. The germline gives CDR1 LNHDA, CDR2 SQIVND (reference sequence). The ends were cut back, 1 base at V and 1 base at J, with 8 bases in the middle. The CDR3 here is CASSIGGLAKNIQYF. As DNA, the CDR3 is TGTGCCAGTAGTATAGGGGGACTCGCCAAAAACATTCAGTACTTC. The full variable domain, its missing parts supplied by reference TRBV19 and TRBJ2-4, is DGGITQSPKYLFRKEGQNVTLSCEQNLNHDAMYWYRQDPGQGLRLIYYSQIVNDFQKGDIAEGYSVSREKKESFPLTVTSAQKNPTAFYLCASSIGGLAKNIQYFGAGTRLSVL.